The 24 T cell receptor beta chains reported below all come from one sample, sequenced in a study of patients and donors after allogeneic stem cell transplantation. One entry per CDR3 protein results from TCRdb running MiXCR on the RT-PCR reads. The sample carries fewer than 500,000 distinct CDR3 sequences, about a sixth recorded once. The specimen was blood, either unsorted or a sorted T cell fraction (not recorded which). These receptor sequences come from a human donor who was either an allogeneic HSCT recipient or a stem cell or donor lymphocyte infusion donor (not recorded which). It is not recorded whose cells these are; they may come from a transplant donor.

This sequence joins TRBV5-6 and TRBJ2-3; 10 bases line up with TRBD1. CDR3 length: 16 residues. Germline CDR1 is SGHDT and CDR2 is YYEEEE. V lost 5 bases, J lost 2 bases, and 8 bases stayed unmatched. CDR3 amino acids: CASSRPGQGITDTQYF. In nucleotides, the CDR3 is TGTGCCAGCAGTCGGCCGGGACAGGGGATCACAGATACGCAGTATTTT.

The chain uses TRBV13 and TRBJ2-7; no reliable D call. Germline V gene sequence: CDR1 PRHDT, CDR2 FYEKMQ (reference sequence). CDR3 length equals 12 residues. Trimming took 2 bases from V and 6 from J, leaving 8 bases between them. CDR3 DNA sequence: TGTGCCAGCAGCTTATTCTTGCGCGAGCAGTACTTC. This translates into CASSLFLREQYF.

The rearrangement links TRBV7-3 to TRBJ1-2, with TRBD1 identical over 9 bases. This CDR3 comprises 13 residues. V gave up 5 bases and J gave up 9 bases; unmatched junction bases: 7. CDR1 and CDR2 from the germline V gene are SGHTA and FQGTGA. CDR3 loop: CASSIPGTGSYTF. The CDR3 nucleotides read TGTGCCAGCAGCATCCCCGGGACAGGGAGCTACACCTTC. Full variable domain (outside the CDR3, taken from reference TRBV7-3 and TRBJ1-2): GAGVSQTPSNKVTEKGKYVELRCDPISGHTALYWYRQSLGQGPEFLIYFQGTGAADDSGLPNDRFFAVRPEGSVSTLKIQRTERGDSAVYLCASSIPGTGSYTFGSGTRLTVV.

The chain combines TRBV7-9 with TRBJ1-5; D gene unclear. V was shortened by 8 bases and J by 2 bases, with 7 bases between the two germline ends. The germline V gene encodes CDR1 SEHNR and CDR2 FQNEAQ (reference sequence). The CDR3 contains 12 residues. This CDR3 reads CASCWGNQPQHF. Here the CDR3 DNA reads TGTGCCAGCTGTTGGGGCAATCAGCCCCAGCATTTT. Looking up the rest from reference TRBV7-9 and TRBJ1-5 gives the full variable domain: DTGVSQNPRHKITKRGQNVTFRCDPISEHNRLYWYRQTLGQGPEFLTYFQNEAQLEKSRLLSDRFSAERPKGSFSTLEIQRTEQGDSAMYLCASCWGNQPQHFGDGTRLSIL.

This chain uses TRBV11-1 with TRBJ1-1; unclear D gene. CDR1 and CDR2 (germline): SGHAT, FQDESV (reference sequence). V lost 5 bases and J lost 3, with 13 bases in between. The CDR3 sequence is 14 residues long. The CDR3 bases are TGTGCCAGCAGCCCCGGCCCGGCACACACTGAAGCTTTCTTT. This encodes CASSPGPAHTEAFF.

Ten or more counts support this clonotype. This rearrangement joins TRBV14 to TRBJ1-4; D is uncertain. CDR3 length: 13 residues. Germline loops: CDR1 SGHDN, CDR2 FVKESK. Between the trimmed V and J ends, which lost 0 bases and 11 bases, there was a span of 10 bases. The CDR3 DNA sequence: TGTGCCAGCAGCCAAGACCCGGTGGGGAAACTGTTTTTT. Translated, it gives CASSQDPVGKLFF.

This sequence joins TRBV10-3 and TRBJ2-1; D call uncertain. The CDR3 is made up of 14 amino acids. From germline, CDR1 is ENHRY and CDR2 SYGVKD. V was pared by 2 bases and J by 6 bases, with 11 bases between. The CDR3 DNA reads TGTGCCATCAGTGAGGGAGCCCGAGGCAATGAGCAGTTCTTC. This gives the protein CAISEGARGNEQFF.

This clonotype was detected many times. This chain joins TRBV29-1 and TRBJ2-2; D may be TRBD1 or TRBD2 (5 bases each). The CDR3 loop spans 14 amino acids. V lost 6 bases to trimming and J lost 5 bases, with 16 bases between them. Germline V lookup: CDR1 SQVTM, CDR2 ANQGSEA. The chain's CDR3 is CSVELFGATGELFF. The CDR3, as DNA: TGCAGCGTAGAATTATTCGGGGCAACCGGGGAGCTGTTTTTT.

This clonotype occurred a few times. CDR3 DNA sequence: TGTGCCAGCACCCGGGACAACCAGCAGTACTTC. This gives the protein CASTRDNQQYF. The chain combines TRBV3-1 with TRBJ2-7; the D gene is possibly TRBD1 (6 bases). The germline V and J ends were trimmed by 7 bases and 8 bases, with 12 bases remaining between them. This CDR3 contains 11 residues. Germline V gives CDR1 LGHDT, CDR2 YNNKEL (reference sequence).

The rearrangement joins TRBV11-3 to TRBJ2-1; D is uncertain. With 2 bases removed from V and 5 bases from J, the gap between germline ends came to 16 bases. The CDR3 is made up of 16 amino acids. Per germline, CDR1 SGHNT and CDR2 YENEEA. CDR3 coding DNA: TGTGCCAGCAGCTTAAGTGCACAGCCAGTAAACAATGAGCAGTTCTTC. Protein sequence: CASSLSAQPVNNEQFF.

In DNA form, the CDR3 reads TGTGCCAGCAGTTCAGGGACCCGTCAGCCCCAGCATTTT. It translates to CASSSGTRQPQHF. The J gene is TRBJ1-5, the V gene TRBV27, with D perhaps TRBD1 (5 bases). The CDR3 sequence is 13 residues long. The germline V gene has CDR1 MNHEY and CDR2 SMNVEV (reference sequence). V was cut by 4 bases and J by 6 bases, with 10 bases left in between.

This clonotype was seen ten or more times. The rearrangement links TRBV12-3 or TRBV12-4 to TRBJ2-3; TRBD2 matches at 8 bases. V lost 5 bases to trimming and J lost 10 bases; unmatched junction nucleotides: 8. CDR3 length equals 13 residues. The CDR3 DNA sequence: TGTGCCAGCAGTAGGGAAGCGGGAGTGGCGCAGTATTTT. This translates into CASSREAGVAQYF.

This clonotype was counted a few times. V is TRBV6-2 or TRBV6-3 and J is TRBJ2-7, with D hard to call. This CDR3 has 14 residues. The germline V and J ends were trimmed by 1 base and 2 bases, with 9 bases remaining between them. Germline CDR1 is MNHEY and CDR2 is SVGEGT. CDR3 DNA sequence: TGTGCCAGCAGTTACTTCCCAAGGGCCTACGAGCAGTACTTC. Translating gives CASSYFPRAYEQYF.

Many counts were recorded for this clonotype. The chain joins TRBV5-1 to TRBJ2-2; D gene ambiguous. V lost 4 bases to trimming and J lost 6 bases, with 13 bases between them. The CDR3 spans 14 residues. The germline V gene encodes CDR1 SGHRS and CDR2 YFSETQ. For the CDR3, the DNA is TGCGCCAGCAGCGTGCGGTCCGTCCCCGGGGAGCTGTTTTTT. Its protein is CASSVRSVPGELFF.

This chain connects TRBV7-3 to TRBJ1-2; 8 nucleotides line up with TRBD1. This CDR3 spans 13 amino acids. The germline V gene has CDR1 SGHTA and CDR2 FQGTGA. Trimming cost V 5 bases and J 8 bases; bases outside gene matches: 7. CDR3 residues: CASSGDRRKGYTF. In DNA form, the CDR3 reads TGTGCCAGCAGCGGGGACAGGCGTAAGGGCTACACCTTC.

The chain is built from TRBV3-1 and TRBJ2-2; D uncertain. Deletions cut 4 bases from V and 5 bases from J, with 14 bases between. CDR1 LGHDT and CDR2 YNNKEL come from the germline V gene (reference sequence). The length of the CDR3 is 15 residues. CDR3 loop: CASSLLRWKTGELFF. For the CDR3, the DNA is TGTGCCAGCAGCCTCCTTAGGTGGAAGACCGGGGAGCTGTTTTTT.

This chain links TRBV7-3 with TRBJ2-7, with 9 bases fitting TRBD2. Germline V lookup: CDR1 SGHTA, CDR2 FQGTGA. V lost 5 bases and J lost 6; bases outside the gene matches: 5. This CDR3 region has 13 residues. The CDR3 is CASSLGLASEQYF. The CDR3 DNA reads TGTGCCAGCAGCCTCGGACTAGCGTCCGAGCAGTACTTC. Full variable domain (missing parts from reference TRBV7-3 and TRBJ2-7): GAGVSQTPSNKVTEKGKYVELRCDPISGHTALYWYRQSLGQGPEFLIYFQGTGAADDSGLPNDRFFAVRPEGSVSTLKIQRTERGDSAVYLCASSLGLASEQYFGPGTRLTVT.

This clonotype was counted between two and nine times. The V gene is TRBV5-1, the J gene TRBJ2-7; D is undetermined. Germline V gene data show CDR1 as SGHRS and CDR2 as YFSETQ. V was cut by 4 bases and J by 12 bases, with 23 bases left in between. The CDR3 length is 14 residues. The CDR3 region is CASSPHSGAWVLYF. CDR3 bases: TGCGCCAGCAGCCCTCATTCCGGAGCCTGGGTTCTGTACTTC. The whole variable domain, remainder taken from reference TRBV5-1 and TRBJ2-7, is KAGVTQTPRYLIKTRGQQVTLSCSPISGHRSVSWYQQTPGQGLQFLFEYFSETQRNKGNFPGRFSGRQFSNSRSEMNVSTLELGDSALYLCASSPHSGAWVLYFGPGTRLTVT.

The chain uses TRBV3-1 and TRBJ2-7, with unresolved D. V lost 7 bases and J 2 bases, leaving 12 bases between the germline ends. The CDR3 totals 13 residues. The germline gives CDR1 LGHDT, CDR2 YNNKEL (reference sequence). The CDR3 protein is CASTLGNAYEQYF. As DNA, the CDR3 is TGTGCCAGCACCCTGGGAAACGCCTACGAGCAGTACTTC.

This clonotype was recorded many times. The chain joins TRBV12-3 or TRBV12-4 to TRBJ1-1; TRBD1 might be the D (5 bases). This CDR3 spans 13 amino acids. With 4 bases removed from V and 6 bases from J, the gap between germline ends came to 12 bases. The chain's CDR3 is CASSWGPRAEAFF. CDR3 coding DNA: TGTGCCAGCAGTTGGGGCCCAAGGGCTGAAGCTTTCTTT.

J is TRBJ2-3 and V is TRBV9, with 9 bases matching TRBD2. Germline loops: CDR1 SGDLS, CDR2 YYNGEE. There are 16 residues in the CDR3. V shed 0 bases, J shed 2 bases, and the junction held 4 bases outside the gene matches. The CDR3 bases are TGTGCCAGCAGCGTAGGGGCTAGCGGGGTCACAGATACGCAGTATTTT. It is translated as CASSVGASGVTDTQYF. Based on the CDR3 plus reference TRBV9 and TRBJ2-3, the full variable domain is DSGVTQTPKHLITATGQRVTLRCSPRSGDLSVYWYQQSLDQGLQFLIQYYNGEERAKGNILERFSAQQFPDLHSELNLSSLELGDSALYFCASSVGASGVTDTQYFGPGTRLTVL.

The V call is TRBV4-3, the J call TRBJ1-3, with TRBD1 matching over 8 bases. V lost 0 bases, J lost 0 bases, and 13 bases stayed unmatched. This CDR3 has 20 residues. The germline gives CDR1 LGHNA, CDR2 YSLEER. Here the CDR3 DNA reads TGCGCCAGCAGCCAAGATGTGGTCATGGACAGGGACTACTCTGGAAACACCATATATTTT. As protein: CASSQDVVMDRDYSGNTIYF.

This clonotype was detected only a few times. The chain is built from TRBV18 and TRBJ2-2; 7 nucleotides match TRBD1. The CDR3 totals 15 residues. V was clipped by 8 bases and J by 3 bases; unmatched bases: 9. Germline V lookup: CDR1 KGHSH, CDR2 LQKENI. CDR3 residues: CASPPRDRDTGELFF. The CDR3, as DNA: TGTGCCAGCCCGCCTCGGGACAGAGACACCGGGGAGCTGTTTTTT.

This clonotype has more than one count but fewer than ten. The chain combines TRBV7-9 with TRBJ2-1; 9 bases agree with TRBD2. The germline V gene encodes CDR1 SEHNR and CDR2 FQNEAQ (reference sequence). This CDR3 is built from 15 residues. Unmatched junction bases numbered 11, after V lost 5 bases and J lost 9 bases. The CDR3 region is CASSLLAGPFSEQFF. CDR3 nucleotides: TGTGCCAGCAGCCTCCTAGCGGGACCCTTCAGTGAGCAGTTCTTC. Based on the CDR3 plus reference TRBV7-9 and TRBJ2-1, the full variable domain is DTGVSQNPRHKITKRGQNVTFRCDPISEHNRLYWYRQTLGQGPEFLTYFQNEAQLEKSRLLSDRFSAERPKGSFSTLEIQRTEQGDSAMYLCASSLLAGPFSEQFFGPGTRLTVL.